The present T cell receptor (beta chain) was sequenced within a study of T cell repertoires and HLA-DP antigens. For pre-culture CD4+ samples, the target was approximately 190,000 T cell genomes. Assay used: immunoSEQ multiplex PCR; TCRdb lists only in-frame clones, some missing. Altogether fewer than 75,000 clones are present, roughly 77% being singletons, with the ten largest covering around 1.6%. Trimming removed 1 base from V and 10 bases from J, with 17 bases in between. This CDR3 contains 15 residues. Germline CDR1 reads LNHNV; CDR2 reads YYDKDF (reference sequence). Whole-study findings and limits: Responder cells were total CD4+ cells with a HeLa antigen-presenting system.

This clone turned up a few times. Its antigen is currently unknown. This sequence originates from a man aged 55-75 years in good health and CMV-seronegative. V is TRBV15 and J is TRBJ2-1; D is possibly TRBD2 (5 bases). The source material was CD4+ T cells from PBMCs. The DNA of the CDR3 is TGTGCCACCAGCAGAGCAGCCCCTTTGGGCGGGGAGCAGTTCTTC. Its translation is CATSRAAPLGGEQFF.